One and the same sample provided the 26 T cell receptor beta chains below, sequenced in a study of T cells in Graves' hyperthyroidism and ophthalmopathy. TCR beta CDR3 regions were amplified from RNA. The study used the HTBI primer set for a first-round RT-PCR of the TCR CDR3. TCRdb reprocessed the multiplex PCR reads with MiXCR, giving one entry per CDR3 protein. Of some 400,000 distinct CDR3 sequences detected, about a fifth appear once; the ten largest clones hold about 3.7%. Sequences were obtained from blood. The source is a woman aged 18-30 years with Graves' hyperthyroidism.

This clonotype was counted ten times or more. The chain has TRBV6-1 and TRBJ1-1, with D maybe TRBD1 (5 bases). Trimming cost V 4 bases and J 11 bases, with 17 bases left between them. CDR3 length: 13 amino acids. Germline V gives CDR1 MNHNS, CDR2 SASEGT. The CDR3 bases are TGTGCCAGCAGTGCGTCCCCCACAGGACTGGCTTTCTTT. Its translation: CASSASPTGLAFF.

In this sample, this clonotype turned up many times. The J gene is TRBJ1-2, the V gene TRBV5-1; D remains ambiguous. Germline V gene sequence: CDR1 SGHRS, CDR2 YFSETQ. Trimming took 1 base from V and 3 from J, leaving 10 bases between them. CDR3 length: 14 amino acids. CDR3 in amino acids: CASSLLGLDYGYTF. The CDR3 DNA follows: TGCGCCAGCAGCTTGTTGGGTCTGGACTATGGCTACACCTTC.

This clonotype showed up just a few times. CDR3 bases: TGTGCCAGCAGCTCCGGGACAGAGAATCAGCCCCAGCATTTT. Residues: CASSSGTENQPQHF. The chain couples TRBV6-2 or TRBV6-3 to TRBJ1-5; 7 positions agree with TRBD1. The CDR3 sequence is 14 residues long. Germline V gives CDR1 MNHEY, CDR2 SVGEGT. V dropped 6 bases and J dropped 4; count of bases not matched to a gene: 6.

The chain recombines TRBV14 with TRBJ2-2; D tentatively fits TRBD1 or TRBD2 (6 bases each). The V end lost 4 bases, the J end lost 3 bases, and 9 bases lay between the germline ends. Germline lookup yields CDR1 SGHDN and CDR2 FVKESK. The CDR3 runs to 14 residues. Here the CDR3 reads CASSPGAYTGELFF. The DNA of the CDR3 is TGTGCCAGCAGCCCGGGGGCCTACACCGGGGAGCTGTTTTTT.

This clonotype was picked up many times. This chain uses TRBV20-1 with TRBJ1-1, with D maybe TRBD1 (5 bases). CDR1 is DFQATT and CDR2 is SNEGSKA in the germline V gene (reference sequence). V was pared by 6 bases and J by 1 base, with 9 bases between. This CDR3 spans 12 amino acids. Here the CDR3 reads CSATTENTEAFF. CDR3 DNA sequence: TGCAGTGCCACGACAGAGAACACTGAAGCTTTCTTT.

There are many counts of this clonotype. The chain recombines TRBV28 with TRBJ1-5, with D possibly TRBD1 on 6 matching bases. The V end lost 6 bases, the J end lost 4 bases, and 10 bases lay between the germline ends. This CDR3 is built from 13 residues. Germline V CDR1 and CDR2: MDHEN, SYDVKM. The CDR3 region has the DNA TGTGCCAGCAGGGAACAGGGAAATCAGCCCCAGCATTTT. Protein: CASREQGNQPQHF.

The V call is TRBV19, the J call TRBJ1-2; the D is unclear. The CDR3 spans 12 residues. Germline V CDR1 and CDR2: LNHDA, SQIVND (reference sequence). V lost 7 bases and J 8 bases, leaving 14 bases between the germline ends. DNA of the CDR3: TGTGCCAGTACCTTTGGACGGCAGGGCTACACCTTC. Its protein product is CASTFGRQGYTF.

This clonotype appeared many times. This CDR3 is CASSIDRVEETQYF. The CDR3 bases are TGTGCCAGCAGTATCGACAGGGTGGAAGAGACCCAGTACTTC. J is TRBJ2-5 and V is TRBV12-3 or TRBV12-4; 7 nucleotides match TRBD1. Losses at the gene ends were 5 bases for V and 3 bases for J; bases not matched to a gene: 6. The CDR3 loop spans 14 amino acids.

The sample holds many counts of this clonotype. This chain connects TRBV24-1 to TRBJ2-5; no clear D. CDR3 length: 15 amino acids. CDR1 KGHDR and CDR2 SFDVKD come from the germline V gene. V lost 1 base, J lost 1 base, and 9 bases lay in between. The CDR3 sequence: CATSDFTAVQETQYF. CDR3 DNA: TGTGCCACCAGTGATTTTACGGCAGTCCAAGAGACCCAGTACTTC.

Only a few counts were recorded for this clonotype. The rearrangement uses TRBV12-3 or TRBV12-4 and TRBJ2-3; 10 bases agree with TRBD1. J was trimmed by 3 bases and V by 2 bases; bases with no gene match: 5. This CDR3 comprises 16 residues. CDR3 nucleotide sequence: TGTGCCAGCAGTTTATTCGGGACAGGGGTTACAGATACGCAGTATTTT. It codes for CASSLFGTGVTDTQYF.

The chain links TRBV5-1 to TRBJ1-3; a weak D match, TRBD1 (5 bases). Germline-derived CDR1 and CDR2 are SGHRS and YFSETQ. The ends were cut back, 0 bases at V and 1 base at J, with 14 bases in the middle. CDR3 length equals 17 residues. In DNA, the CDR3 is TGCGCCAGCAGCTTGGGGGTCCAGGGCGCATCTGGAAACACCATATATTTT. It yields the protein CASSLGVQGASGNTIYF.

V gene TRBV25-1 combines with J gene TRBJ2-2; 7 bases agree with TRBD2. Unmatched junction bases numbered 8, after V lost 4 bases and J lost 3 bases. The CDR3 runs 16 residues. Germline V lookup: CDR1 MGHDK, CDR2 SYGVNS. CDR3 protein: CASSVYSGIDTGELFF. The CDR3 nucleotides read TGTGCCAGCAGTGTGTACAGCGGGATTGACACCGGGGAGCTGTTTTTT.

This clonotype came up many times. CDR3 nucleotides: TGTGCCAGCAGTTCATTAGTTCGACCAAGCACAGATACGCAGTATTTT. It specifies CASSSLVRPSTDTQYF. This rearrangement joins TRBV28 to TRBJ2-3, with unresolved D. Deletions cut 4 bases from V and 0 bases from J, with 14 bases between. CDR1 and CDR2 (germline): MDHEN, SYDVKM. The length of the CDR3 is 16 residues.

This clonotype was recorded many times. The CDR3 loop reads CASSASWETQYF. The CDR3 coding sequence is TGTGCCAGCAGCGCTTCGTGGGAGACCCAGTACTTC. The chain employs TRBV12-3 or TRBV12-4 and TRBJ2-5; D remains unclear. This CDR3 region has 12 residues. V lost 6 bases and J 5 bases, leaving 10 bases between the germline ends.

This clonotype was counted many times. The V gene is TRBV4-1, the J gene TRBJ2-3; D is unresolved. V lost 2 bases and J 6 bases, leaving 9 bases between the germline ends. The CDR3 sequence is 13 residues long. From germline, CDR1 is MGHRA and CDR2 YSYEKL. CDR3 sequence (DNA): TGCGCCAGCAGCCAACCACACTCGGATACGCAGTATTTT. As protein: CASSQPHSDTQYF.

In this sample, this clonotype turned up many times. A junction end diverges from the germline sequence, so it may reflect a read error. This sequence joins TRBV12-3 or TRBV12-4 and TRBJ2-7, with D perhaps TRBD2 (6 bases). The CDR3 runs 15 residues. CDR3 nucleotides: TGTGCCTGCAGTTCCCGACTAGTAAAAGTCTACGAGCAGTACTTC. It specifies CACSSRLVKVYEQYF.

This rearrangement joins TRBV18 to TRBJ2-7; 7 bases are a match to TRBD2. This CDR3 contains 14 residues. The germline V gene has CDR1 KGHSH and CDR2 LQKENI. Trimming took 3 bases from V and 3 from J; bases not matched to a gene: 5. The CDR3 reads CASSPEAGIYEQYF. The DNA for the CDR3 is TGTGCCAGCTCACCGGAAGCGGGGATCTACGAGCAGTACTTC.

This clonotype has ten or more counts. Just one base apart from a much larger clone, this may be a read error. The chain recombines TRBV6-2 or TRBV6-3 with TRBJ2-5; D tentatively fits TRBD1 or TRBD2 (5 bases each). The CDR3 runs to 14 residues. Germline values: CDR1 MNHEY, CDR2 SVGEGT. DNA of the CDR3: TGTGCCAGCAGTTTGGGGGATGCCATGGAGACCAAGTACTTC. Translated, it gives CASSLGDAMETKYF.

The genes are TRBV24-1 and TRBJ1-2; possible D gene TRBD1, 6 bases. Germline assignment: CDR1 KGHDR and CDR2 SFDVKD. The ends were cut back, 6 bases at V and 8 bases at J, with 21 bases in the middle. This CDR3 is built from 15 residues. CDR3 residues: CATSPGAGVDYGYTF. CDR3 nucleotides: TGTGCCACCAGTCCCGGAGCAGGGGTGGATTACGGCTACACCTTC.

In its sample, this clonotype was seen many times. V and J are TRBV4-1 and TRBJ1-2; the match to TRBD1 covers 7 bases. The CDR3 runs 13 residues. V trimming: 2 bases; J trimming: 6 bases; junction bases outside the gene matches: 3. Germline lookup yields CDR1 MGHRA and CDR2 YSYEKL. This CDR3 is CASSQLGGDGYTF. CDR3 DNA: TGCGCCAGCAGCCAACTAGGGGGCGATGGCTACACCTTC.

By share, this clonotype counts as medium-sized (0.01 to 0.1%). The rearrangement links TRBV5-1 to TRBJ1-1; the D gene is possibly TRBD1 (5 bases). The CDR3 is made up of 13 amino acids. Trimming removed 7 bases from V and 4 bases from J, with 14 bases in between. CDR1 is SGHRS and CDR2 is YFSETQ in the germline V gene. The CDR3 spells CASGKPGTTEAFF. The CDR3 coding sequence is TGCGCCAGCGGTAAGCCAGGGACCACTGAAGCTTTCTTT.

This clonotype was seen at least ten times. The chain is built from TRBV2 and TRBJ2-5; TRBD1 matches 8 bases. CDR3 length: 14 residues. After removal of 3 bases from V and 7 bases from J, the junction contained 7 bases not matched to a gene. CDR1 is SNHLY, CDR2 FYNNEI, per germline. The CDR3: CASSDLAGGGTQYF. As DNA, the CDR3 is TGTGCCAGCAGTGATCTCGCAGGGGGCGGGACCCAGTACTTC.

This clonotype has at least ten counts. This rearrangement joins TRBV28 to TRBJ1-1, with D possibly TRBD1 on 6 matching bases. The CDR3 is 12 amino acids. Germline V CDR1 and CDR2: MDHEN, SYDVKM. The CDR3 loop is CGCGGLNTEAFF. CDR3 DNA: TGTGGTTGTGGGGGGCTGAACACTGAAGCTTTCTTT.

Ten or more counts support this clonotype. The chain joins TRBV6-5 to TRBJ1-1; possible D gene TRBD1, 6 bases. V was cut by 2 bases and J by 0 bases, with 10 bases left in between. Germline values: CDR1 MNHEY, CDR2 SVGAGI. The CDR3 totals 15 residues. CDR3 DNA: TGTGCCAGCAGTTACCGACAGGACATGAACACTGAAGCTTTCTTT. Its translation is CASSYRQDMNTEAFF.

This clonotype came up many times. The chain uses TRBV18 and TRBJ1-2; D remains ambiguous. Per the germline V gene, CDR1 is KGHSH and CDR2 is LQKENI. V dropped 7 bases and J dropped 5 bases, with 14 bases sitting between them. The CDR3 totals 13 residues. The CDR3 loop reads CASFTVTEYGYTF. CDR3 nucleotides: TGTGCCAGCTTCACCGTTACGGAGTATGGCTACACCTTC.

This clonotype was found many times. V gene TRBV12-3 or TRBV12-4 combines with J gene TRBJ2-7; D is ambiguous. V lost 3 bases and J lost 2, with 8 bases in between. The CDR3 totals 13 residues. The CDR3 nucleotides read TGTGCCAGCAGTTTTGATACGGCCTACGAGCAGTACTTC. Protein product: CASSFDTAYEQYF.